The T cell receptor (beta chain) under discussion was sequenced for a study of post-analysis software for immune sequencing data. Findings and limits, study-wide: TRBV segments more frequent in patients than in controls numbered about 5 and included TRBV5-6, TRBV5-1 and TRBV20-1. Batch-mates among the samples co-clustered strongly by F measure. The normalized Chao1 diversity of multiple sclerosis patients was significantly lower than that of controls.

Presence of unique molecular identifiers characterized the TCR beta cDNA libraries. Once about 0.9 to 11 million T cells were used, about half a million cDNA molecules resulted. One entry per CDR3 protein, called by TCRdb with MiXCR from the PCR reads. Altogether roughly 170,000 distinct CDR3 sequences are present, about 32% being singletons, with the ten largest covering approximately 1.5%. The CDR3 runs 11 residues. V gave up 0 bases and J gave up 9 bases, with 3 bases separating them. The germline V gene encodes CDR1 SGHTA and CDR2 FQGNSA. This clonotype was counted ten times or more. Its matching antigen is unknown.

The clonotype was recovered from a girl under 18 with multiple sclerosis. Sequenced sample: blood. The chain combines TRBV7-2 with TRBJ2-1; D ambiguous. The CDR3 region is CASSLAVEQFF. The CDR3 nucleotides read TGTGCCAGCAGCTTAGCTGTTGAGCAGTTCTTC.